Many counts were recorded for the clone carrying this TCR beta chain. Its antigen is unidentified. The record originates from a study of early T cells in non-severe SARS-CoV-2 infection. Study-wide results and caveats: VDJdb-based matching was biased toward anti-spike CD8 responses and missed private and CD4 specificities.

The TCR library protocol was used to attach unique molecular identifiers. These identifiers were attached to individual cDNA molecules. TCRdb independently ran MiXCR on the 5' RACE reads; one entry per CDR3 protein. Of about 33,000 distinct CDR3 sequences listed, about 6% are singletons. The germline V and J ends were trimmed by 7 bases and 0 bases, with 16 bases remaining between them. This CDR3 region has 16 residues. Germline CDR1 is MNHEY and CDR2 is SVGAGI. The sequenced sample consisted of whole blood. The chain links TRBV6-5 to TRBJ1-3; a possible D gene is TRBD1 (5 bases). The TCR was taken from an adult who was a healthcare worker with PCR-confirmed SARS-CoV-2 infection or an uninfected control (not recorded which). The CDR3 DNA sequence: TGTGCCAGCACCCAGGGAGCAACACACTCTGGAAACACCATATATTTT. Protein: CASTQGATHSGNTIYF.